Presented here are 5 T cell receptor beta chains from one specimen sequenced in a study of blood T cell repertoires in COVID-19. The table came from immunoSEQ multiplex PCR; TCRdb's copy has only in-frame clones and leaves some out. The sample has tens of thousands of clones; approximately 88% are singletons. The specimen sequenced was peripheral blood. The receptor source for this set is a middle-aged man with active COVID-19.

The chain is built from TRBV28 and TRBJ1-1; D unclear. V was pared by 5 bases and J by 7 bases, with 8 bases between. From germline, CDR1 is MDHEN and CDR2 SYDVKM. This CDR3 is built from 11 residues. The CDR3 DNA reads as TGTGCCAGCAGTGACCGGGGTGAAGCTTTCTTT. Its protein is CASSDRGEAFF.

This clone was detected a few times. The chain recombines TRBV6-5 with TRBJ2-7, with TRBD1 identical over 8 bases. Germline values: CDR1 MNHEY, CDR2 SVGAGI. V lost 2 bases to trimming and J lost 6 bases; unmatched junction nucleotides: 6. This CDR3 has 14 amino acids. The CDR3 nucleotides read TGTGCCAGCAGTTACCAGGGCCAGGGGGCCGAGCAGTACTTC. Amino acid sequence: CASSYQGQGAEQYF.

The CDR3 here is CAWGTGHGYEQYF. CDR3 DNA sequence: TGTGCCTGGGGGACAGGGCATGGCTACGAGCAGTACTTC. This chain uses TRBV30 with TRBJ2-7, with 9 positions matching TRBD1. The CDR3 is 13 amino acids. V lost 5 bases and J lost 3; bases outside the gene matches: 5. Germline lookup yields CDR1 GTSNPN and CDR2 SVGIG (reference sequence).

V usage is TRBV5-1 and J usage is TRBJ2-1, with D possibly being TRBD2 (6 bases). The CDR3 is made up of 15 amino acids. Germline V lookup: CDR1 SGHRS, CDR2 YFSETQ. V was trimmed by 3 bases and J by 5 bases, leaving 15 bases between them. For the CDR3, the DNA is TGCGCCAGCAGCTCTCCGGGGGATTACAACAATGAGCAGTTCTTC. Translating it yields CASSSPGDYNNEQFF.

The V call is TRBV7-9, the J call TRBJ1-4; 7 bases fit TRBD1. The trim removed 5 bases at V and 5 bases at J, leaving 11 bases unmatched. The CDR3 contains 16 residues. Looked up from germline, CDR1 is SEHNR and CDR2 is FQNEAQ (reference sequence). The CDR3 DNA reads TGTGCCAGCAGCCCACGCCTAGGGGGCCCGAATGAAAAACTGTTTTTT. Protein: CASSPRLGGPNEKLFF.